This is a list of T cell receptor beta chains from one sample in a study of T cell responses to AZD1222 COVID-19 vaccine. Measured with immunoSEQ multiplex PCR; TCRdb has only the in-frame clones, and not every one. The sample records about 120,000 clones, around 90% being singletons. The sample here was peripheral blood, taken on day 0 of AZD1222 vaccination. These receptors all come from an adult in good health. Both conserved end residues are part of each CDR3. A D gene is named only where the DNA matches it firmly. For some rows the clone size is stated as once, few or many, or as a class when expanded; others skip it.

length: 16; D: TRBD1; size: -; V: TRBV7-9; J: TRBJ2-2; CDR3: CASSYDRDGNTGELFF; DNA: TGTGCCAGCAGCTATGACAGGGACGGGAACACCGGGGAGCTGTTTTTT
length: 18; D: TRBD2; size: -; V: TRBV7-9; J: TRBJ2-3; CDR3: CASSRRGGILKSTDTQYF; DNA: TGTGCCAGCAGCCGGCGGGGGGGAATCCTCAAAAGCACAGATACGCAGTATTTT
length: 15; D: -; size: -; V: TRBV15; J: TRBJ1-1; CDR3: CATGRRPQFYTEAFF; DNA: TGTGCCACCGGGCGTAGGCCCCAATTTTACACTGAAGCTTTCTTT
length: 16; D: TRBD1; size: -; V: TRBV19; J: TRBJ1-5; CDR3: CASSIPQDRDNQPQHF; DNA: TGTGCCAGTAGTATTCCCCAGGACAGGGACAATCAGCCCCAGCATTTT
length: 14; D: -; size: -; V: TRBV5-1; J: TRBJ2-3; CDR3: CASSLVLARDTQYF; DNA: TGCGCCAGCAGCTTGGTTCTAGCGAGAGATACGCAGTATTTT
length: 17; D: -; size: -; V: TRBV4-1; J: TRBJ2-6; CDR3: CASSVTGDISGANVLTF; DNA: TGCGCCAGCAGCGTCACGGGGGATATCTCTGGGGCCAACGTCCTGACTTTC
length: 14; D: -; size: -; V: TRBV30; J: TRBJ1-1; CDR3: CAWSWGTGNTEAFF; DNA: TGTGCCTGGAGTTGGGGGACGGGGAACACTGAAGCTTTCTTT
length: 13; D: -; size: -; V: TRBV27; J: TRBJ1-5; CDR3: CASSPRAGQPQHF; DNA: TGTGCCAGCAGTCCCCGAGCTGGACAGCCCCAGCATTTT
length: 12; D: -; size: -; V: TRBV7-7; J: TRBJ2-3; CDR3: CASSGPEGTQYF; DNA: TGTGCCAGCAGCGGCCCAGAGGGCACGCAGTATTTT
length: 12; D: -; size: -; V: TRBV6-5; J: TRBJ1-1; CDR3: CASSVGNTEAFF; DNA: TGTGCCAGCAGCGTAGGGAACACTGAAGCTTTCTTT
length: 15; D: -; size: once; V: TRBV5-1; J: TRBJ1-1; CDR3: CASSLATGWNTEAFF; DNA: TGCGCCAGCAGCTTGGCCACAGGGTGGAACACTGAAGCTTTCTTT
length: 15; D: -; size: few; V: TRBV2; J: TRBJ1-4; CDR3: CASSETGLGNEKLFF; DNA: TGTGCCAGCAGTGAAACCGGGCTGGGGAATGAAAAACTGTTTTTT
length: 12; D: -; size: few; V: TRBV30; J: TRBJ1-5; CDR3: CAWSWSNQPQHF; DNA: TGTGCCTGGAGTTGGAGCAATCAGCCCCAGCATTTT
length: 16; D: -; size: -; V: TRBV5-1; J: TRBJ2-5; CDR3: CASRGSSSAGRETQYF; DNA: TGCGCCAGCAGGGGGAGTAGCTCGGCGGGGCGAGAGACCCAGTACTTC
length: 14; D: -; size: -; V: TRBV19; J: TRBJ1-2; CDR3: CASSIGAAADGYTF; DNA: TGTGCCAGTAGTATAGGCGCGGCGGCCGATGGCTACACCTTC
length: 14; D: TRBD1; size: -; V: TRBV29-1; J: TRBJ1-2; CDR3: CSGYTGQGVYGYTF; DNA: TGCAGCGGCTATACGGGACAGGGGGTTTATGGCTACACCTTC
length: 15; D: -; size: few; V: TRBV6-1; J: TRBJ2-3; CDR3: CASSDPSRGADTQYF; DNA: TGTGCCAGCAGTGACCCCTCAAGGGGCGCAGATACGCAGTATTTT
length: 18; D: TRBD1; size: -; V: TRBV4-2; J: TRBJ2-2; CDR3: CASSQGALPGQGAGELFF; DNA: TGTGCCAGCAGCCAAGGGGCCTTACCGGGACAGGGAGCCGGGGAGCTGTTTTTT
length: 14; D: TRBD2; size: -; V: TRBV3-1/TRBV3-2; J: TRBJ2-7; CDR3: CASSSRLAAYEQYF; DNA: TGTGCCAGCAGCTCTCGACTAGCGGCGTACGAGCAGTACTTC
length: 16; D: TRBD1; size: -; V: TRBV23-1; J: TRBJ2-1; CDR3: CASSQSAGGACDEQFF; DNA: TGCGCCAGCAGTCAATCGGCAGGGGGCGCTTGCGATGAGCAGTTCTTC
length: 14; D: -; size: few; V: TRBV19; J: TRBJ1-2; CDR3: CASSTPPGVDGYTF; DNA: TGTGCCAGTAGTACCCCTCCGGGGGTTGATGGCTACACCTTC
length: 14; D: -; size: -; V: TRBV6-4; J: TRBJ1-1; CDR3: CASRLQPLNTEAFF; DNA: TGTGCCAGCAGACTACAGCCTCTGAACACTGAAGCTTTCTTT
length: 15; D: -; size: -; V: TRBV5-6; J: TRBJ1-2; CDR3: CASSFGGFGNYGYTF; DNA: TGTGCCAGCAGCTTCGGGGGGTTCGGTAACTATGGCTACACCTTC
length: 14; D: -; size: -; V: TRBV7-9; J: TRBJ2-6; CDR3: CASSFSSGANVLTF; DNA: TGTGCCAGCAGCTTCAGCTCTGGGGCCAACGTCCTGACTTTC
length: 18; D: TRBD2; size: -; V: TRBV5-1; J: TRBJ2-7; CDR3: CASSSRTTSGAYSYEQYF; DNA: TGCGCCAGCAGCTCCAGAACCACTAGCGGGGCCTACTCCTACGAGCAGTACTTC
length: 12; D: -; size: -; V: TRBV29-1; J: TRBJ1-5; CDR3: CSVAEYSGPQHF; DNA: TGCAGCGTTGCAGAGTACTCGGGGCCCCAGCATTTT
length: 16; D: TRBD1; size: -; V: TRBV19; J: TRBJ1-6; CDR3: CASNSEGALRNSPLHF; DNA: TGTGCCAGTAATTCGGAGGGGGCTCTAAGAAATTCACCCCTCCACTTT
length: 16; D: -; size: -; V: TRBV4-1; J: TRBJ1-1; CDR3: CASSQEVPGTNTEAFF; DNA: TGCGCCAGCAGCCAAGAAGTGCCAGGGACGAACACTGAAGCTTTCTTT
length: 13; D: -; size: -; V: TRBV12-3/TRBV12-4; J: TRBJ1-1; CDR3: CASSLGTTFEAFF; DNA: TGTGCCAGCAGTTTAGGGACAACCTTTGAAGCTTTCTTT
length: 16; D: -; size: -; V: TRBV29-1; J: TRBJ1-2; CDR3: CSVRGRRSASLYGYTF; DNA: TGCAGCGTGAGGGGTCGAAGGTCCGCCTCCCTCTATGGCTACACCTTC
length: 15; D: -; size: -; V: TRBV6-5; J: TRBJ2-1; CDR3: CASSTIADTYNEQFF; DNA: TGTGCCAGCAGTACTATAGCGGATACCTACAATGAGCAGTTCTTC
length: 15; D: -; size: once; V: TRBV7-9; J: TRBJ1-2; CDR3: CASSAPSIRNYGYTF; DNA: TGTGCCAGCAGCGCTCCTTCAATCAGAAACTATGGCTACACCTTC
length: 16; D: -; size: -; V: TRBV4-1; J: TRBJ2-7; CDR3: CASSQSNTDSSYEQYF; DNA: TGCGCCAGCAGCCAAAGTAATACGGACAGCTCCTACGAGCAGTACTTC
length: 16; D: -; size: -; V: TRBV19; J: TRBJ1-2; CDR3: CASSFDRQGGNYGYTF; DNA: TGTGCCAGTAGTTTCGACAGGCAGGGAGGGAACTATGGCTACACCTTC
length: 15; D: TRBD1; size: -; V: TRBV7-2; J: TRBJ2-5; CDR3: CASSLGWDRRETQYF; DNA: TGTGCCAGCAGCTTAGGATGGGACAGGCGAGAGACCCAGTACTTC